These 32 T cell receptor beta chains originate from one sample sequenced in a study of cytomegalovirus exposure and HLA in healthy donors. This PCR relied on a set of 60 Vbeta primers and 13 Jbeta primers. TCRdb's copy holds only in-frame clones and misses some; the assay was immunoSEQ multiplex PCR. This sample has 95,000 to 100,000 clones, with about 83% found just once. The specimen sequenced was PBMCs. The receptors were sampled from a man aged 55 to 70 in good health and CMV-seropositive.

The chain couples TRBV21-1 to TRBJ2-7; the D call in the table, TRBD2, was not verified against the DNA. TRBV21-1 is recorded as a pseudogene. The CDR3 sequence is 18 residues long. The CDR3 is CASSTRVGITRPFHEQYF. The CDR3 region has the DNA TGTGCCAGCAGCACGAGGGTCGGGATTACTAGACCATTCCACGAGCAGTACTTC.

The CDR3 nucleotides are TGTGCCAGCAGCTTGTCGCTAGCGGAGACAGATACGCAGTATTTT. It yields the protein CASSLSLAETDTQYF. The chain combines TRBV5-4 with TRBJ2-3; 7 bases agree with TRBD2. CDR3 size: 15 residues. Per germline, CDR1 SGHNT and CDR2 YYREEE (reference sequence). J lost 3 bases, V lost 1 base, and 5 bases had no gene match.

In this sample, this clone turned up once. The rearrangement uses TRBV19 and TRBJ2-5; 8 positions match TRBD2. Germline values: CDR1 LNHDA, CDR2 SQIVND (reference sequence). The CDR3 totals 15 residues. V was pared by 5 bases and J by 4 bases, with 9 bases of the junction left unmatched. In nucleotides, the CDR3 is TGTGCCAGTAGTTGGGCGGGGGGCCAACCAGAGACCCAGTACTTC. It encodes CASSWAGGQPETQYF.

The chain couples TRBV10-3 to TRBJ1-1; D is possibly TRBD1 (6 bases). CDR3 length: 14 amino acids. Trimming stripped 7 bases from V and 0 bases from J, with 12 bases between. Germline V gene sequence: CDR1 ENHRY, CDR2 SYGVKD. CDR3 loop: CAITSGHLNTEAFF. CDR3 in DNA: TGTGCCATCACCTCGGGACACCTGAACACTGAAGCTTTCTTT.

This clone showed up just once. This chain joins TRBV11-3 and TRBJ2-2; D is possibly TRBD2 (6 bases). CDR1 is SGHNT, CDR2 YENEEA, per germline. V shed 0 bases and J shed 12 bases, with 14 bases lying between them. The CDR3 loop spans 14 amino acids. The CDR3 spells CASSLDQEGTKLFF. CDR3 sequence (DNA): TGTGCCAGCAGCTTAGATCAGGAGGGGACGAAGCTGTTTTTT.

J is TRBJ1-1 and V is TRBV30; 7 positions agree with TRBD1. In germline, CDR1 is GTSNPN, CDR2 SVGIG (reference sequence). V was pared by 5 bases and J by 3 bases, with 3 bases of the junction left unmatched. The length of the CDR3 is 12 residues. CDR3 amino acids: CAWSDRDTEAFF. CDR3 nucleotides: TGTGCCTGGTCTGACAGGGACACTGAAGCTTTCTTT.

The chain uses TRBV5-1 and TRBJ2-6, with 8 bases aligning to TRBD1. This CDR3 has 18 amino acids. The germline gives CDR1 SGHRS, CDR2 YFSETQ. V lost 5 bases to trimming and J lost 0 bases; unmatched junction nucleotides: 10. Here the CDR3 reads CASSPWTGISSGANVLTF. DNA for the CDR3: TGCGCCAGCAGTCCATGGACAGGGATAAGCTCTGGGGCCAACGTCCTGACTTTC.

V usage is TRBV27 and J usage is TRBJ1-2; 7 nucleotides line up with TRBD1. Trimming at V came to 3 bases and at J to 2 bases, leaving 12 bases not matched to a gene. The CDR3 sequence is 17 residues long. CDR1 and CDR2 (germline): MNHEY, SMNVEV (reference sequence). The CDR3 sequence is CASSFRGQRSRNYGYTF. The CDR3 region has the DNA TGTGCCAGCAGTTTTCGGGGACAGCGTAGTAGGAACTATGGCTACACCTTC.

The genes are TRBV9 and TRBJ2-5, with a tentative D call TRBD2 (7 bases). The CDR3 runs to 14 residues. Germline V CDR1 and CDR2: SGDLS, YYNGEE. Trimming removed 6 bases from V and 2 bases from J, with 14 bases in between. CDR3 nucleotides: TGTGCCAGCACACCGGGGGGCCCGCAAGAGACCCAGTACTTC. The encoded protein is CASTPGGPQETQYF. Looking up the rest from reference TRBV9 and TRBJ2-5 gives the full variable domain: DSGVTQTPKHLITATGQRVTLRCSPRSGDLSVYWYQQSLDQGLQFLIQYYNGEERAKGNILERFSAQQFPDLHSELNLSSLELGDSALYFCASTPGGPQETQYFGPGTRLLVL.

The rearrangement joins TRBV5-6 to TRBJ2-5; D perhaps matches TRBD1 (6 bases). Trimming stripped 0 bases from V and 11 bases from J, with 14 bases between. This CDR3 is 13 amino acids long. Germline lookup yields CDR1 SGHDT and CDR2 YYEEEE. The CDR3 DNA reads as TGTGCCAGCAGCTTGGGGGGGCGGAGAGAGCAGTACTTC. Its translation: CASSLGGRREQYF.

V gene TRBV29-1 combines with J gene TRBJ2-7, with TRBD1 matching over 10 bases. The CDR3 has 14 amino acids. Germline assignment: CDR1 SQVTM and CDR2 ANQGSEA. Germline trimming cut 2 bases from V and 3 bases from J; bases unmatched to any gene: 4. CDR3 loop: CSVEIRDRGYEQYF. CDR3 DNA sequence: TGCAGCGTTGAAATCCGGGACAGGGGCTACGAGCAGTACTTC.

The chain recombines TRBV9 with TRBJ2-7; D perhaps matches TRBD2 (7 bases). Germline CDR1 and CDR2: SGDLS and YYNGEE. The CDR3 covers 15 residues. V was trimmed by 3 bases and J by 5 bases, leaving 18 bases between them. DNA of the CDR3: TGTGCCAGCAGCGAGGCGGGGGCCTCCGTGGACGAGCAGTACTTC. Protein sequence: CASSEAGASVDEQYF.

This chain joins TRBV10-3 and TRBJ1-5; the D is unclear. CDR1 ENHRY and CDR2 SYGVKD come from the germline V gene. This CDR3 region has 15 residues. V was trimmed by 2 bases and J by 1 base, leaving 9 bases between them. Here the CDR3 DNA reads TGTGCCATCAGTGAGGGCGGGTTGAGCAATCAGCCCCAGCATTTT. Translated: CAISEGGLSNQPQHF.

This chain connects TRBV18 to TRBJ2-7; D might be TRBD1 (7 bases). The CDR3 runs 15 residues. Trimming removed 6 bases from V and 2 bases from J, with 17 bases in between. The V gene's germline CDR1 is KGHSH and CDR2 LQKENI. The CDR3 sequence: CASSEGSGGTYEQYF. The CDR3 DNA reads as TGTGCCAGCTCGGAGGGATCAGGGGGAACCTACGAGCAGTACTTC. Filled out from reference TRBV18 and TRBJ2-7, the complete variable domain reads NAGVMQNPRHLVRRRGQEARLRCSPMKGHSHVYWYRQLPEEGLKFMVYLQKENIIDESGMPKERFSAEFPKEGPSILRIQQVVRGDSAAYFCASSEGSGGTYEQYFGPGTRLTVT.

V gene TRBV5-6 combines with J gene TRBJ2-7; maybe TRBD1 (6 bases). The V end lost 3 bases, the J end lost 1 base, and 11 bases lay between the germline ends. The germline V gene has CDR1 SGHDT and CDR2 YYEEEE. The CDR3 contains 14 residues. CDR3 amino acids: CASSSTGRSYEQYF. The CDR3 coding sequence is TGTGCCAGCAGCTCGACAGGCCGTTCCTACGAGCAGTACTTC.

The chain links TRBV9 to TRBJ1-4, with D possibly matching TRBD1 (5 bases). The CDR3 has 14 residues. V dropped 3 bases and J dropped 5 bases, with 11 bases sitting between them. Germline CDR1 SGDLS, CDR2 YYNGEE. The CDR3 spells CASSADGGNEKLFF. In nucleotides, the CDR3 is TGTGCCAGCAGCGCGGACGGGGGAAATGAAAAACTGTTTTTT.

This chain uses TRBV19 with TRBJ1-2; 9 bases match TRBD1. V dropped 7 bases and J dropped 5; count of bases not matched to a gene: 17. The CDR3 runs to 17 residues. Germline V gene data show CDR1 as LNHDA and CDR2 as SQIVND (reference sequence). The CDR3, as DNA: TGTGCCAGTAACCCTCTACCTCCGACAGGGGGTAATTATGGCTACACCTTC. This encodes CASNPLPPTGGNYGYTF.

This chain uses TRBV15 with TRBJ1-3, with unresolved D. From germline, CDR1 is LNHNV and CDR2 YYDKDF (reference sequence). This CDR3 region has 16 residues. V shed 0 bases and J shed 0 bases, with 9 bases lying between them. CDR3 DNA sequence: TGTGCCACCAGCAGAGATCCCCAGATCTCTGGAAACACCATATATTTT. Translated: CATSRDPQISGNTIYF.

The V and J genes are TRBV6-5 and TRBJ1-6; tentatively, D is TRBD1 (6 bases). The CDR3 is 15 amino acids. The V end lost 6 bases, the J end lost 7 bases, and 16 bases lay between the germline ends. CDR1 and CDR2 (germline): MNHEY, SVGAGI. CDR3 in amino acids: CASSVLGTLNSPLHF. The CDR3 region has the DNA TGTGCCAGCAGCGTCCTCGGGACACTAAATTCACCCCTCCACTTT.

This clone was seen only once. This sequence joins TRBV28 and TRBJ1-5; 8 nucleotides align to TRBD1. V lost 1 base to trimming and J lost 0 bases; unmatched junction nucleotides: 2. The CDR3 length is 16 residues. Germline CDR1 reads MDHEN; CDR2 reads SYDVKM. Written as DNA, the CDR3 is TGTGCCAGCAGTTTATTGGGACAGGATAGCAATCAGCCCCAGCATTTT. Its protein is CASSLLGQDSNQPQHF.

This CDR3 is CASSLGRGTGELFF. CDR3 DNA sequence: TGTGCCAGCAGCTTAGGAAGAGGCACCGGGGAGCTGTTTTTT. The chain employs TRBV7-8 and TRBJ2-2; D unresolved. Germline V gene data show CDR1 as SGHVS and CDR2 as FQNEAQ. CDR3 length: 14 amino acids. V lost 1 base to trimming and J lost 4 bases, with 7 bases between them. Using reference TRBV7-8 and TRBJ2-2 for the parts outside the CDR3, the full variable domain is GAGVSQSPRYKVAKRGQDVALRCDPISGHVSLFWYQQALGQGPEFLTYFQNEAQLDKSGLPSDRFFAERPEGSVSTLKIQRTQQEDSAVYLCASSLGRGTGELFFGEGSRLTVL.

J is TRBJ1-4 and V is TRBV27, with 10 bases matching TRBD1. The ends lost 5 bases at V and 7 bases at J; junction bases unmatched: 7. The germline gives CDR1 MNHEY, CDR2 SMNVEV (reference sequence). This CDR3 has 15 amino acids. Here the CDR3 reads CASSTNRDRGEKLFF. As DNA, the CDR3 is TGTGCCAGCAGTACCAATCGGGACAGGGGTGAAAAACTGTTTTTT.

The chain recombines TRBV4-3 with TRBJ2-1, with TRBD1 identical over 12 bases. This CDR3 has 14 residues. Trimming took 11 bases from V and 7 from J; bases not matched to a gene: 9. Looked up from germline, CDR1 is LGHNA and CDR2 is YSLEER. CDR3 sequence (DNA): TGCGCCTCCCGGGGGGACAGGGGGCAAAATGAGCAGTTCTTC. Its translation: CASRGDRGQNEQFF.

CDR3 in DNA: TGTGCCAGTAGTACGTGGGGGGTCAGTCCAGGGAAGAACACTGAAGCTTTCTTT. Protein sequence: CASSTWGVSPGKNTEAFF. This chain connects TRBV19 to TRBJ1-1; D possibly corresponds to TRBD1 (5 bases). Looked up from germline, CDR1 is LNHDA and CDR2 is SQIVND (reference sequence). Trimming took off 4 bases at V and 1 base at J, with 22 bases between the two ends. This CDR3 comprises 18 residues. The full variable domain, rest sourced from reference TRBV19 and TRBJ1-1, is DGGITQSPKYLFRKEGQNVTLSCEQNLNHDAMYWYRQDPGQGLRLIYYSQIVNDFQKGDIAEGYSVSREKKESFPLTVTSAQKNPTAFYLCASSTWGVSPGKNTEAFFGQGTRLTVV.

The J gene is TRBJ2-7, the V gene TRBV12-5, with 7 bases matching TRBD2. With 1 base clipped from V and 2 bases from J, the junction kept 5 bases outside the gene matches. The CDR3 is 15 residues long. The germline V gene has CDR1 LGHNT and CDR2 FRNRAP. This CDR3 is CASGLGQGGTYEQYF. CDR3 DNA: TGTGCTAGTGGTTTGGGGCAGGGAGGGACCTACGAGCAGTACTTC.

This clone has a single count. The chain links TRBV27 to TRBJ1-2; D call uncertain. Trimming removed 5 bases from V and 2 bases from J, with 18 bases in between. Per germline, CDR1 MNHEY and CDR2 SMNVEV (reference sequence). This CDR3 is 16 amino acids long. CDR3 protein: CASSRRTLGGNYGYTF. As DNA, the CDR3 is TGTGCCAGCAGTCGGAGGACTCTGGGCGGGAACTATGGCTACACCTTC.

The genes are TRBV6-5 and TRBJ2-1, with D tentatively TRBD1 (6 bases). The CDR3 has 15 residues. From germline, CDR1 is MNHEY and CDR2 SVGAGI. Trimming removed 5 bases at V and 1 base at J, with 12 bases between. CDR3 loop: CASSRDGQSYNEQFF. The CDR3 nucleotides are TGTGCCAGCAGTCGCGACGGACAGTCCTACAATGAGCAGTTCTTC.

V gene TRBV7-9 combines with J gene TRBJ2-5, with 9 bases lining up with TRBD2. J lost 9 bases, V lost 2 bases, and 7 bases had no gene match. This CDR3 region has 14 residues. In germline, CDR1 is SEHNR, CDR2 FQNEAQ (reference sequence). DNA of the CDR3: TGTGCCAGCAGCTTAAGTAGCGGGGGCCCGCCCCAGTACTTC. Amino acids: CASSLSSGGPPQYF.

The chain links TRBV4-1 to TRBJ1-2; D gene ambiguous. Deletions cut 1 base from V and 2 bases from J, with 5 bases between. The CDR3 length is 13 residues. Germline V CDR1 and CDR2: MGHRA, YSYEKL. CDR3 sequence reads: CASSQVTNYGYTF. DNA for the CDR3: TGCGCCAGCAGCCAAGTTACAAACTATGGCTACACCTTC.

This chain connects TRBV30 to TRBJ1-2; 7 bases line up with TRBD1. This CDR3 is 12 amino acids long. CDR1 is GTSNPN and CDR2 is SVGIG in the germline V gene (reference sequence). The V gene end was trimmed by 4 bases and the J gene end by 7 bases; junction bases not matched to a gene: 6. This CDR3 reads CAWTEGAAGYTF. Here the CDR3 DNA reads TGTGCCTGGACCGAGGGGGCGGCTGGCTACACCTTC.

This rearrangement joins TRBV7-6 to TRBJ2-3; 11 bases align to TRBD2. With V trimmed by 5 bases and J by 2 bases, 6 bases remained unmatched. The CDR3 totals 16 residues. Germline assignment: CDR1 SGHVS and CDR2 FNYEAQ. The CDR3 DNA is TGTGCCAGCAGCGACCGACTAGCGGGGTTCACAGATACGCAGTATTTT. Protein: CASSDRLAGFTDTQYF. The full variable domain, with the rest looked up from reference TRBV7-6 and TRBJ2-3, is GAGVSQSPRYKVTKRGQDVALRCDPISGHVSLYWYRQALGQGPEFLTYFNYEAQQDKSGLPNDRFSAERPEGSISTLTIQRTEQRDSAMYRCASSDRLAGFTDTQYFGPGTRLTVL.

V is TRBV7-6 and J is TRBJ1-5, with TRBD1 matching 7 bases. The V gene end was trimmed by 0 bases and the J gene end by 4 bases; junction bases not matched to a gene: 3. The CDR3 contains 15 residues. Germline V gives CDR1 SGHVS, CDR2 FNYEAQ. The CDR3 nucleotides read TGTGCCAGCAGCTTAGCGGCGGGACAGAATCAGCCCCAGCATTTT. This sequence encodes CASSLAAGQNQPQHF. Using reference TRBV7-6 and TRBJ1-5 for the parts outside the CDR3, the full variable domain is GAGVSQSPRYKVTKRGQDVALRCDPISGHVSLYWYRQALGQGPEFLTYFNYEAQQDKSGLPNDRFSAERPEGSISTLTIQRTEQRDSAMYRCASSLAAGQNQPQHFGDGTRLSIL.